The 6 T cell receptor beta chains in this list originate from one sample, sequenced in a study of blood T cell repertoires in COVID-19. Data came from immunoSEQ multiplex PCR; TCRdb stores just in-frame clones and leaves some out. The data contain a few hundred thousand clones, 85% of them singletons. The sequenced material came from peripheral blood. These receptors were taken from a woman under 30 with acute or convalescent COVID-19.

The chain uses TRBV2 and TRBJ1-6; TRBD1 aligns across 9 bases. V was pared by 9 bases and J by 6 bases, with 3 bases of the junction left unmatched. The CDR3 covers 13 residues. CDR1 and CDR2 from the germline V gene are SNHLY and FYNNEI. The CDR3: CASGTGFNSPLHF. The CDR3 DNA sequence: TGTGCCAGTGGGACAGGGTTTAATTCACCCCTCCACTTT.

This sequence joins TRBV4-1 and TRBJ2-1; 13 bases line up with TRBD2. J was trimmed by 3 bases and V by 4 bases; bases with no gene match: 9. The CDR3 length is 18 residues. In germline, CDR1 is MGHRA, CDR2 YSYEKL. CDR3 DNA: TGCGCCAGCAGCCCGGTACTAGCGGGAGGGTTCCTCTACAATGAGCAGTTCTTC. Protein product: CASSPVLAGGFLYNEQFF.

The chain employs TRBV2 and TRBJ1-2; D is ambiguous. This CDR3 is built from 16 residues. Per germline, CDR1 SNHLY and CDR2 FYNNEI. V was pared by 0 bases and J by 8 bases, with 19 bases between. Written as DNA, the CDR3 is TGTGCCAGCAGTGAAGCGCTTATAGACCCCCGAGGAGGCTACACCTTC. Amino acid sequence: CASSEALIDPRGGYTF.

The chain carries TRBV28 and TRBJ1-2; weak D call: TRBD1 (6 bases). The CDR3 length is 14 residues. Germline lookup yields CDR1 MDHEN and CDR2 SYDVKM. V gave up 3 bases and J gave up 3 bases, with 11 bases separating them. Written as DNA, the CDR3 is TGTGCCAGCAGTTTTAGGGGGGGCGACTATGGCTACACCTTC. Translated: CASSFRGGDYGYTF.

The gene calls are TRBV28 and TRBJ2-3; TRBD2 agrees at 9 bases. V shed 5 bases, J shed 4 bases, and the junction held 4 bases outside the gene matches. The V gene's germline CDR1 is MDHEN and CDR2 SYDVKM. The CDR3 length is 14 residues. The CDR3 DNA reads TGTGCCAGCAGTCCCGGGACTAGCTCAGATACGCAGTATTTT. This sequence encodes CASSPGTSSDTQYF.

The CDR3 coding sequence is TGTGCCAGCAGCTTACACACAGGGGGCCGGGAGGCTTTCTTT. Residues: CASSLHTGGREAFF. The genes are TRBV7-2 and TRBJ1-1; 9 nucleotides align to TRBD1. Trimming removed 2 bases from V and 11 bases from J; junction bases left unmatched: 9. Germline V CDR1 and CDR2: SGHTA, FQGNSA. The CDR3 has 14 residues.